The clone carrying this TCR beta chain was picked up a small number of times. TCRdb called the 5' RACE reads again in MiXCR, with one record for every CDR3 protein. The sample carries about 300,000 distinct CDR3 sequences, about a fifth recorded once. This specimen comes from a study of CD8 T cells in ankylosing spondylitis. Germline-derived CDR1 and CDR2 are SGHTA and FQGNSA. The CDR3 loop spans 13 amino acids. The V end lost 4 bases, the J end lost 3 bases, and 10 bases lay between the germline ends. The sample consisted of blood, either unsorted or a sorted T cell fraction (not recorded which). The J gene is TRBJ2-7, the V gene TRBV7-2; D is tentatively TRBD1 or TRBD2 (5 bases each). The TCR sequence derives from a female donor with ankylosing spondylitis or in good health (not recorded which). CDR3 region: CASSSRDHYEQYF. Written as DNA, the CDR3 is TGTGCCAGCAGCTCCCGGGACCACTACGAGCAGTACTTC. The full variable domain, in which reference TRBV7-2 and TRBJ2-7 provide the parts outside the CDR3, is GAGVSQSPSNKVTEKGKDVELRCDPISGHTALYWYRQSLGQGLEFLIYFQGNSAPDKSGLPSDRFSAERTGGSVSTLTIQRTQQEDSAVYLCASSSRDHYEQYFGPGTRLTVT.